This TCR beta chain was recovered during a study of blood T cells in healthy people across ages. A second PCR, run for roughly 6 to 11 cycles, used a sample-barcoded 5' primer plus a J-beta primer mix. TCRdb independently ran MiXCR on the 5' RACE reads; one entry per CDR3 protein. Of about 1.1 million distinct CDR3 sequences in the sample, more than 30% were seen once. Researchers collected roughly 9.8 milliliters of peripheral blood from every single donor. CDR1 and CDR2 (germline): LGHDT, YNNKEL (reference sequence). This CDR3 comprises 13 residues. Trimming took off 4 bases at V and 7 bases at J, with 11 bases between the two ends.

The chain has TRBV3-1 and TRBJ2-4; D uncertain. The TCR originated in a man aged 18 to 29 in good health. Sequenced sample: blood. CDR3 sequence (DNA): TGTGCCAGCAGCCCGAGTTCGGGCAACATTCAGTACTTC. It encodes CASSPSSGNIQYF.